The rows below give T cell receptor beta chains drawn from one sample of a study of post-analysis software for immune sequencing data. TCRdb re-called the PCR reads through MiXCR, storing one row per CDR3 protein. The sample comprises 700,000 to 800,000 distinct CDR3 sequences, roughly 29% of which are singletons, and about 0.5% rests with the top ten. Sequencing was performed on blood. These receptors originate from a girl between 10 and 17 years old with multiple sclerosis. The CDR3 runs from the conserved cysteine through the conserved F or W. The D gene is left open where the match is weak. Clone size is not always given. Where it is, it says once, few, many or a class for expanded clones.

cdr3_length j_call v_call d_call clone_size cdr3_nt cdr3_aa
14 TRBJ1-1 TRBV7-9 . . TGTGCCAGCAGCTTAGGGGACTTGGGCACTGAAGCTTTCTTT CASSLGDLGTEAFF
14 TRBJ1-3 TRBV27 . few TGTGCCAGCAGTTTCGGGGGGGATGGAAACACCATATATTTT CASSFGGDGNTIYF
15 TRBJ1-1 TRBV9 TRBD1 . TGTGCCAGCAGCACCCGACAGGGGGAATACACTGAAGCTTTCTTT CASSTRQGEYTEAFF
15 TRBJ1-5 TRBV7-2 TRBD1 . TGTGCCAGCAGTCGGGGACAGGGAACGAGTCAGCCCCAGCATTTT CASSRGQGTSQPQHF
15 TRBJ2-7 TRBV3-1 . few TGTGCCAGCAGCCTGACGACGGGGTTTTCCTACGAGCAGTACTTC CASSLTTGFSYEQYF
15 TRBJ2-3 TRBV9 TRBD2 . TGTGCCAGCAGCGTTGGGACTAGCAGGTCAGATACGCAGTATTTT CASSVGTSRSDTQYF
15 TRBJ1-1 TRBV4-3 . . TGCGCCAGCAGCCATGAGGGGTTAAGGAACACTGAAGCTTTCTTT CASSHEGLRNTEAFF
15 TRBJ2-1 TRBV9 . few TGTGCCAGCAGCGTCTCCCCAGGGGAGCGCGCGGAGCAGTTCTTC CASSVSPGERAEQFF
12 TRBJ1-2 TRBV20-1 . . TGCAGTGCTATCAGGGGTAACTATGGCTACACCTTC CSAIRGNYGYTF
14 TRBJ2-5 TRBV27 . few TGTGCCACCGCTCGGCCAGGGAGAGGGGAGACCCAGTACTTC CATARPGRGETQYF
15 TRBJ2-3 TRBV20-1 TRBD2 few TGCAGTGCTAGACCTCCTAGCGGGAGGTCAGATACGCAGTATTTT CSARPPSGRSDTQYF
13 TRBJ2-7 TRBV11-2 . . TGTGCCAGCAGCTTAGGGTGGTCCGTTGGGCAGTACTTC CASSLGWSVGQYF
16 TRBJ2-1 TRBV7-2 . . TGTGCCAGCAGCTTATTGAGCGCTAGCTCCTACAATGAGCAGTTCTTC CASSLLSASSYNEQFF
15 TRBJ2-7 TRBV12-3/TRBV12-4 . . TGTGCCAGCAGTTTAGATACCGGCAGAGACTACGAGCAGTACTTC CASSLDTGRDYEQYF
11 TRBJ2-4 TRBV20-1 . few TGCAGTGCTAGAGATCCCGGCATTCAGTACTTC CSARDPGIQYF
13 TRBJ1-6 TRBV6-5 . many TGTGCCAGCAGGGGCTCCTATAATTCACCCCTCCACTTT CASRGSYNSPLHF
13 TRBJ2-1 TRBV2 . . TGTGCCAGCAGTGTTGCCCCGTCCGGTGAGCAGTTCTTC CASSVAPSGEQFF
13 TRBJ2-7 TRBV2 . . TGTGCCAGCAGTGCCGAGAGGTCCTACGAGCAGTACTTC CASSAERSYEQYF
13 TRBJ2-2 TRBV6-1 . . TGTGCCAGCAGTGGACGGGACTCCGGGGAGCTGTTTTTT CASSGRDSGELFF
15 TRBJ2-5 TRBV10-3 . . TGTGCCACCAGGAGGCTCGAGGGCAGACAAGAGACCCAGTACTTC CATRRLEGRQETQYF
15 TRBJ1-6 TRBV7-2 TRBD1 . TGTGCCAGCAGAAGAGACAGGGTTGTGAATTCACCCCTCCACTTT CASRRDRVVNSPLHF
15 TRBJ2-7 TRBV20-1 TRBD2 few TGCAGTGCTATAGACGCGGGAGAGCCCTCCTACGAGCAGTACTTC CSAIDAGEPSYEQYF
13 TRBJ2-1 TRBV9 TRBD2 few TGTGCCAGCAGCGTAGATCCGGGAGGAAGTCGGTTCTTC CASSVDPGGSRFF
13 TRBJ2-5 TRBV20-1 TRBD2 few TGCAGTGCTACGGGACTAGCGGAAGAGACCCAGTACTTC CSATGLAEETQYF
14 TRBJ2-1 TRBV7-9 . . TGTGCCAGCAGCCAGTGGGATGGGACGGTGGGGCAGTTCTTC CASSQWDGTVGQFF
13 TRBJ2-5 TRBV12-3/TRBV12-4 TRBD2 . TGTGCCAGCAGTTTTGAGGCTAGCGGGAGGCAGTACTTC CASSFEASGRQYF
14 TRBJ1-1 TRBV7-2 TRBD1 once TGTGTCAGCAGCTGGGGACAGGGGACCACTGAAGCTTTCTTT CVSSWGQGTTEAFF
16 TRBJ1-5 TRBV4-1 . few TGCGCCAGCAGCCAGGGCGGGGGTCTGGGCAATCAGCCCCAGCATTTT CASSQGGGLGNQPQHF
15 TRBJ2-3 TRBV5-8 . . TGTGCCAGCAGCAGGACTCCAGGCGGGGCAGATACGCAGTATTTT CASSRTPGGADTQYF
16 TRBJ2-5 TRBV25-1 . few TGTGCCAGCAGTGAACGTGCCCTTTCAGATGGAGAGACCCAGTACTTC CASSERALSDGETQYF
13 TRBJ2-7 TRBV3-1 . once TGTGCCAGCAGCCGCCTAGGGCGGGACGAGCAGTACTTC CASSRLGRDEQYF
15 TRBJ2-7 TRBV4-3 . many TGCGCCAGCAGCCAAGATTCCTCGAGCTCCTACGAGCAGTACTTC CASSQDSSSSYEQYF
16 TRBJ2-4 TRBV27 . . TGTGCCAGCAGTTGGGGGCGGCAGCCCAGCAAAAACATTCAGTACTTC CASSWGRQPSKNIQYF
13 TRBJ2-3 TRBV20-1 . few TGCAGTGCTCTCCGACAGCCCACAGATACGCAGTATTTT CSALRQPTDTQYF
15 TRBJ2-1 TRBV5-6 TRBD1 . TGTGCCAGCAGCTATGGACAGGGGTTTCGCAATGAGCAGTTCTTC CASSYGQGFRNEQFF
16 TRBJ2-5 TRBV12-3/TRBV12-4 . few TGTGCCAGCAGTTCGGGCGGAACCGGGCCCTTGGAGACCCAGTACTTC CASSSGGTGPLETQYF